Each of the 7 T cell receptor beta chains below was sequenced from the same sample in a study of tissue T cells after allogeneic stem cell transplantation. The data were produced by immunoSEQ multiplex PCR, yet TCRdb's version contains in-frame clones alone and is incomplete. The table has under 6,000 clones, about 32% seen once. Specified time point: mouse harvest day 14 after allogeneic transplant. The graft held 10^6 splenic CD5+ T cells and 10^7 T-cell-depleted bone marrow cells. Sequenced material: skin. The origin of the receptors is a female BALB/c mouse given C57BL/6 T cells with graft-versus-host disease after an allogeneic hematopoietic cell transplant.

Concerning this clone itself: Each gene name is a mouse one. The CDR3 end falls 1 residue outside the read, so it is completed with the germline J gene. The V gene is TRBV4, the J gene TRBJ2-5; D possibly corresponds to TRBD2 (6 bases). V was cut by 5 bases and J by 0 bases, with 9 bases left in between. From germline, CDR1 is LGHDT and CDR2 YNNKQL (reference sequence). The CDR3 spans 14 residues. CDR3: CASSPWGNQDTQYF. Partial CDR3 DNA: TGTGCCAGCAGCCCCTGGGGTAACCAAGACACCCAGTAC.

This clone has more than one count but fewer than ten. Gene names are the mouse ones. The observed sequence ends 1 residue before the CDR3 terminus, with the missing tail filled in from the germline J gene. Other nucleotide sequences from this sample produce the same CDR3. The chain links TRBV3 to TRBJ2-5; D gene unclear. V dropped 3 bases and J dropped 2 bases, with 0 bases sitting between them. CDR3 length: 11 amino acids. From germline, CDR1 is SNHLY and CDR2 FYNGKV (reference sequence). CDR3 amino acids: CASSFQDTQYF. The DNA read from the CDR3 is TGTGCCAGCAGCTTCCAAGACACCCAGTAC.

A few counts support this clone. The genes are named according to mouse. Read data end 1 residue before the CDR3 end; the end is taken from the germline J gene. The chain uses TRBV23 and TRBJ1-3; the table's TRBD1 call for D was not verified on the DNA. The CDR3 totals 15 residues. CDR1 KGHTA and CDR2 FQNQQP come from the germline V gene. The part of the CDR3 DNA that was read is TGCTCCAGCAGTCAACAGGGGGCTTCTGGAAATACGCTCTAT. Translating gives CSSSQQGASGNTLY. The entire CDR3 reads CSSSQQGASGNTLYF. The full variable domain, rest sourced from reference TRBV23 and TRBJ1-3, is DAAVTQKPRYLIKMKGQEAEMKCIPEKGHTAVFWYQQKQSKELKFLIYFQNQQPLDQIDMVKERFSAVCPSSSLCSLGIRTCEAEDSALYLCSSSQQGASGNTLYFGEGSRLIVV.

The table lists this clone with a few counts. Gene names and germline refer to mouse. The CDR3 extends 1 residue past the end of the read, so its final part is completed from the germline J gene. The chain employs TRBV26 and TRBJ1-3; D is uncertain. Per the germline V gene, CDR1 is KGHPV and CDR2 is FQNQEV (reference sequence). CDR3 length: 11 amino acids. V lost 2 bases and J lost 7, with 3 bases in between. The covered CDR3 bases are TGTGCCAGCAGTCTGGAGAATACGCTCTAT. Amino acid sequence: CASSLENTLY. In full, the CDR3 reads CASSLENTLYF.

On this clone itself: Any gene name here is a mouse gene name. Coverage ceases 1 residue before the CDR3 finishes, and the germline J gene fills in the end. V and J are TRBV13-2 and TRBJ2-2, with 10 bases aligning to TRBD2. V was clipped by 2 bases and J by 6 bases; unmatched bases: 4. Germline V CDR1 and CDR2: NNHNN, SYGAGS (reference sequence). The CDR3 is made up of 15 amino acids. CDR3 DNA, as far as it was read: TGTGCCAGCGGTGACTGGGGGGGCGTCCCCGGGCAGCTCTAC. Translated: CASGDWGGVPGQLY. Given in full, the CDR3 is CASGDWGGVPGQLYF.

To note about this clone: Gene names and germline refer to mouse. Coverage ceases 1 residue before the CDR3 finishes, and the germline J gene fills in the end. The chain employs TRBV26 and TRBJ2-2, with D perhaps TRBD1 or TRBD2 (6 bases each). Germline V gives CDR1 KGHPV, CDR2 FQNQEV (reference sequence). Trimming stripped 4 bases from V and 4 bases from J, with 16 bases between. The CDR3 spans 16 residues. The CDR3 bases that were read are TGTGCCAGCAGTCCCTTTAGAGGGGGGATCACCGGGCAGCTCTAC. Its protein product is CASSPFRGGITGQLY. The complete CDR3 protein is CASSPFRGGITGQLYF. Full variable domain (remainder filled in from reference TRBV26 and TRBJ2-2): NSKVIQTPRYLVKGQGQKAKMRCIPEKGHPVVFWYQQNKNNEFKFLINFQNQEVLQQIDMTEKRFSAECPSNSPCSLEIQSSEAGDSALYLCASSPFRGGITGQLYFGEGSKLTVL.

Comment on this clone: Mouse gene names apply. The sequenced fragment ends 1 residue before the CDR3 boundary, so the rest is inferred from the germline J gene. V usage is TRBV19 and J usage is TRBJ2-3, with 8 bases aligning to TRBD1. Germline CDR1 is FNHDT and CDR2 is SITEND (reference sequence). This CDR3 is 14 amino acids long. V lost 5 bases, J lost 1 base, and 3 bases stayed unmatched. The sequenced part of the CDR3 DNA is TGTGCCAGCAGGACAGGGGTGGGTGCAGAAACGCTGTAT. This gives the protein CASRTGVGAETLY. The full CDR3 sequence reads CASRTGVGAETLYF.